This entry is about one T cell receptor beta chain. Trimming removed 6 bases from V and 4 bases from J, with 9 bases in between. The germline gives CDR1 MNHEY, CDR2 SVGAGI. This CDR3 region has 12 residues. This sample was included in a study of blood T cell repertoires in COVID-19. Study in general: Researchers got acute and convalescent COVID-19 samples from the United States, Italy and Spain. The analysed material was cDNA or gDNA that came from T cells, B-cell-depleted T cells, or PBMCs.

Per the original data handling: Nucleated cell number was recorded as an estimate derived from reference gene primer amplification. Here immunoSEQ multiplex PCR was the method, and the copy in TCRdb shows in-frame clones only, minus some. Clone size and the V and J calls come from that table; the DNA yielded D and trimming. The sample yields about 270,000 clones, 81% seen once. V is TRBV6-5 and J is TRBJ1-2; D may be TRBD1 (6 bases). Input material: peripheral blood. The source is a woman aged 55-69 years with active or convalescent COVID-19. CDR3 coding DNA: TGTGCCAGCAGGTTACAGGGCTATGGCTACACCTTC. Protein: CASRLQGYGYTF.